This T cell receptor (beta chain) was identified in a study of blood T cell repertoires in COVID-19. Only one count was recorded for this clone. Profiling relied on immunoSEQ multiplex PCR, and the TCRdb table lists in-frame clones only, not all of them. The data show 180,000 or so clones, with approximately 80% seen just once and 13% held by the top ten. CDR1 is MNHNS and CDR2 is SASEGT in the germline V gene. V dropped 2 bases and J dropped 2 bases, with 10 bases sitting between them. CDR3 length: 16 residues. Resolution of symptoms, clearance, or two negative PCRs was present in recovered Cohort 3 donors.

The material sequenced was PBMCs or T cells enriched from blood (not recorded which). The chain carries TRBV6-1 and TRBJ2-6; D not certain. This clonotype was obtained from a woman aged 60-75 years who had recovered from COVID-19. The CDR3 DNA follows: TGTGCCAGCAGTGAACAACAGACCGCTGGGGCCAACGTCCTGACTTTC. This encodes CASSEQQTAGANVLTF.